Detailed here is one TCR beta chain. The antigen is undetermined. The data belong to a study of CD8+ T cells in alopecia areata. Study overall: Tofacitinib administration to treated patients was oral, at 5 to 10 mg twice daily. Study-level points and caveats: Patients shared TCRs less clearly than mice did, possibly for HLA-related reasons.

Reverse transcribed after extraction, RNA yielded cDNA as the sequencing template. Assay: immunoSEQ multiplex PCR; the TCRdb copy retains only in-frame clones and omits some. The sample has about 69,000 clones, 50% to 75% seen once. This CDR3 region has 15 residues. Germline values: CDR1 LGHNA, CDR2 YSLEER. The V and J ends lost 0 bases and 5 bases respectively, with 13 bases between them. The specimen was CD8+ T cells sorted from blood, collected at week 0. The sequence came from a human donor with alopecia areata. This sequence joins TRBV4-3 and TRBJ2-5; D unresolved. The CDR3 DNA sequence: TGCGCCAGCAGCCAAGATCCTTGGGATGTGGAGACCCAGTACTTC. The encoded protein is CASSQDPWDVETQYF.